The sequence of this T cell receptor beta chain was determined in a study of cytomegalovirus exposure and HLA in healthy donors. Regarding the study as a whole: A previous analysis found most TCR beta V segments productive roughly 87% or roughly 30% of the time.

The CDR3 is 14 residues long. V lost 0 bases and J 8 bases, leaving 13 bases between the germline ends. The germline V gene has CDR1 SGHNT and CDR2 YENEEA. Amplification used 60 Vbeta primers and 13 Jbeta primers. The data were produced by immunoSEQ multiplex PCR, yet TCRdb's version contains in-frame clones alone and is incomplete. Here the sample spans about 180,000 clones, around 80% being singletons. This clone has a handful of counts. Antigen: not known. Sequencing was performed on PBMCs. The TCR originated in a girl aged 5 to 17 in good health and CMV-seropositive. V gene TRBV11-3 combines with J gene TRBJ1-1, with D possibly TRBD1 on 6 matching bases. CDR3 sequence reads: CASSLDPPGTEAFF. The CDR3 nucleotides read TGTGCCAGCAGCTTAGATCCACCCGGGACAGAAGCTTTCTTT. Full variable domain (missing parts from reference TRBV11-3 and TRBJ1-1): EAGVVQSPRYKIIEKKQPVAFWCNPISGHNTLYWYLQNLGQGPELLIRYENEEAVDDSQLPKDRFSAERLKGVDSTLKIQPAELGDSAVYLCASSLDPPGTEAFFGQGTRLTVV.